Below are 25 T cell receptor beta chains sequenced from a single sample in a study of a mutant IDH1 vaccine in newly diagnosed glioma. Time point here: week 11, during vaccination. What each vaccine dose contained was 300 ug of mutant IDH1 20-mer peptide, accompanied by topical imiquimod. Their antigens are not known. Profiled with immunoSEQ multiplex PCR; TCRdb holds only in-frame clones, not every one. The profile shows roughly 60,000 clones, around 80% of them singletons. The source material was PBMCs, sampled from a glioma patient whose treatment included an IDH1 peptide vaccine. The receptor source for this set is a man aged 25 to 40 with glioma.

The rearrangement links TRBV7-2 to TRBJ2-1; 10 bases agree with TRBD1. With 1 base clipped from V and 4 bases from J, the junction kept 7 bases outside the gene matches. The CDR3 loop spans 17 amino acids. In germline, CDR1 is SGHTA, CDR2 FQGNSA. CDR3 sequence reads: CASSLERGGQGYNEQFF. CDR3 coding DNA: TGTGCCAGCAGCTTAGAGCGAGGGGGACAGGGGTACAATGAGCAGTTCTTC.

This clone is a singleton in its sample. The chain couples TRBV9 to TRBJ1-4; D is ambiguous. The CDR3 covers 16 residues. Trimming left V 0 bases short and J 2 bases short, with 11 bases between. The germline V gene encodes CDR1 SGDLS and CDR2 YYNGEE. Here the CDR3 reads CASSVGPIETNEKLFF. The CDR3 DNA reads TGTGCCAGCAGCGTAGGGCCGATTGAGACTAATGAAAAACTGTTTTTT.

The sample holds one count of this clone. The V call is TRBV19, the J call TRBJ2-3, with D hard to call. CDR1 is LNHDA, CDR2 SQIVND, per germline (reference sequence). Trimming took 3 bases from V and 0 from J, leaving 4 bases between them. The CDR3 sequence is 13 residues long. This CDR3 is CASSMDSTDTQYF. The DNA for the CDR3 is TGTGCCAGTAGTATGGACAGCACAGATACGCAGTATTTT.

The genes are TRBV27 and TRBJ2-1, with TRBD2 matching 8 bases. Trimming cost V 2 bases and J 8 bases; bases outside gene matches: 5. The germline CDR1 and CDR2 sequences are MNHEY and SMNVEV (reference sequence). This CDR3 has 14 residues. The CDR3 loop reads CASSLNGGVYEQFF. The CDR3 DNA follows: TGTGCCAGCAGTTTAAACGGGGGGGTTTATGAGCAGTTCTTC.

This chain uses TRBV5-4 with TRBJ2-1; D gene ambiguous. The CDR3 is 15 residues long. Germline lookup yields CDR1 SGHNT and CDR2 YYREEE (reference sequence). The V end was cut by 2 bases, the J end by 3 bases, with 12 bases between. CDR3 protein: CASSLAGVYYNEQFF. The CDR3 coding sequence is TGTGCCAGCAGCTTAGCCGGAGTATACTACAATGAGCAGTTCTTC.

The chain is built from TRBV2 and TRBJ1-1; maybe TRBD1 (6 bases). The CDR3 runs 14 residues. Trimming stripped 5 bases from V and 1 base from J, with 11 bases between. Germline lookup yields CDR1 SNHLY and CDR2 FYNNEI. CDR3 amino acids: CASSYGQQNTEAFF. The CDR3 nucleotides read TGTGCCAGCAGTTATGGACAGCAGAACACTGAAGCTTTCTTT.

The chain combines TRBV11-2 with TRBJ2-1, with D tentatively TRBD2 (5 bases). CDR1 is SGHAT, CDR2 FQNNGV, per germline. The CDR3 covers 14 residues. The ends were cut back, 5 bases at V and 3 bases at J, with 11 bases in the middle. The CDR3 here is CASSRGPRYNEQFF. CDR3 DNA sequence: TGTGCCAGCAGCCGGGGTCCCCGCTACAATGAGCAGTTCTTC.

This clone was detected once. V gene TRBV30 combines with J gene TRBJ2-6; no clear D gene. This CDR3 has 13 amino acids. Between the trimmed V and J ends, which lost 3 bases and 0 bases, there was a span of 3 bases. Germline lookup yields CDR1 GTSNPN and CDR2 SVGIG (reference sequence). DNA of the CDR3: TGTGCCTGGAGGAGCTCTGGGGCCAACGTCCTGACTTTC. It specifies CAWRSSGANVLTF.

The CDR3 bases are TGTGCCAGCAGCGTAGCCGACAGACAGAATTCACCCCTCCACTTT. It is translated as CASSVADRQNSPLHF. The V call is TRBV9, the J call TRBJ1-6, with D possibly TRBD1 on 5 matching bases. Germline V gene sequence: CDR1 SGDLS, CDR2 YYNGEE. Trimming left V 0 bases short and J 7 bases short, with 11 bases between. This CDR3 is 15 amino acids long.

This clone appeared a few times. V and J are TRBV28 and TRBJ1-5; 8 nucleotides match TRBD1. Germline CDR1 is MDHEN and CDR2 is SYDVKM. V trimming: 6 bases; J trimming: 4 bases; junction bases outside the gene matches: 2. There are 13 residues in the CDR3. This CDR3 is CASSGQGNQPQHF. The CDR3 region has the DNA TGTGCCAGCAGCGGACAGGGAAATCAGCCCCAGCATTTT.

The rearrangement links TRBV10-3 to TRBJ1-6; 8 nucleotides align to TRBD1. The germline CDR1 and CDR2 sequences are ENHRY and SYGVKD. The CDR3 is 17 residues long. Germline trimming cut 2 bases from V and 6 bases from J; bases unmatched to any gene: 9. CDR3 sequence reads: CAISENPRQGINSPLHF. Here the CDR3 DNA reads TGTGCCATCAGTGAGAATCCGAGACAGGGGATTAATTCACCCCTCCACTTT.

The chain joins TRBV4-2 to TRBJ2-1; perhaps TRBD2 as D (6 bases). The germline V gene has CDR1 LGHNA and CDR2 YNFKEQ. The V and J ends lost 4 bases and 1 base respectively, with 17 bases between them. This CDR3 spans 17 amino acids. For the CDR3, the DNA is TGTGCCAGCAGCCGACCGGGACTCCGGGGTTCCTACAATGAGCAGTTCTTC. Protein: CASSRPGLRGSYNEQFF.

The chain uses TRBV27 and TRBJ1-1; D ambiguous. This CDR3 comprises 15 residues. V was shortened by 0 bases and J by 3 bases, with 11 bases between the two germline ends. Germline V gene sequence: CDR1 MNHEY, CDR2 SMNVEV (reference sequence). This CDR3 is CASSLSPGMDTEAFF. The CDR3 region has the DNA TGTGCCAGCAGTTTATCGCCCGGGATGGACACTGAAGCTTTCTTT.

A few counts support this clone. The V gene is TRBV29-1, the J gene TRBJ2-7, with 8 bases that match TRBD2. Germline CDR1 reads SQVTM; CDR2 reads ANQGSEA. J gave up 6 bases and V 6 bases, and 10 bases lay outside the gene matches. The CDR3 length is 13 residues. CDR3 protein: CSVEDGLAPEQYF. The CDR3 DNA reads TGCAGCGTAGAGGATGGACTAGCCCCCGAGCAGTACTTC.

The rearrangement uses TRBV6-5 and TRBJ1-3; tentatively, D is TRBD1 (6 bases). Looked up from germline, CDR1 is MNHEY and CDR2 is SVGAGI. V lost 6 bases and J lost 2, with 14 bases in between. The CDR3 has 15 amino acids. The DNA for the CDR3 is TGTGCCAGCAGCCCCCGGGGGCAGGCTGGAAACACCATATATTTT. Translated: CASSPRGQAGNTIYF.

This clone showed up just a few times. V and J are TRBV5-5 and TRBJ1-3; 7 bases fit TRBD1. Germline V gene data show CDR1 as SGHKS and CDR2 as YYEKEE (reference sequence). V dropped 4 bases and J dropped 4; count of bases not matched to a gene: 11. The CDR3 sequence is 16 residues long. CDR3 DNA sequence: TGTGCCAGCAGCAGGGGACAGCCAGATTCCGGAAACACCATATATTTT. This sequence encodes CASSRGQPDSGNTIYF.

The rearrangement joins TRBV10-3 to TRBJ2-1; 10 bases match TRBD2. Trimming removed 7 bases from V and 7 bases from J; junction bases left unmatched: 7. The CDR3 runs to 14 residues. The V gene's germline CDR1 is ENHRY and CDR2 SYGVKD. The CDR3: CAINTSGMDNEQFF. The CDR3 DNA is TGTGCCATCAATACTAGCGGGATGGATAATGAGCAGTTCTTC.

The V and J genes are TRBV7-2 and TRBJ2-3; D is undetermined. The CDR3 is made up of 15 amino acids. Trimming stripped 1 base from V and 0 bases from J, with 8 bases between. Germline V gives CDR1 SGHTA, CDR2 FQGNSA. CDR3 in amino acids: CASSLGAVSTDTQYF. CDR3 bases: TGTGCCAGCAGCTTAGGCGCGGTGAGCACAGATACGCAGTATTTT.

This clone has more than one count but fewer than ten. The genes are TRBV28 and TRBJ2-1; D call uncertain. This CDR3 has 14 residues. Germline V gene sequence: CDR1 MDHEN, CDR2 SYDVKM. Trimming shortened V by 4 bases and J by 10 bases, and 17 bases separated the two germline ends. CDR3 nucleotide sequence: TGTGCCAGCAGTTCCCCGGATGGAAAGAGGGAGCAGTTCTTC. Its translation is CASSSPDGKREQFF. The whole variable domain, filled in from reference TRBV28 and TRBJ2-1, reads DVKVTQSSRYLVKRTGEKVFLECVQDMDHENMFWYRQDPGLGLRLIYFSYDVKMKEKGDIPEGYSVSREKKERFSLILESASTNQTSMYLCASSSPDGKREQFFGPGTRLTVL.

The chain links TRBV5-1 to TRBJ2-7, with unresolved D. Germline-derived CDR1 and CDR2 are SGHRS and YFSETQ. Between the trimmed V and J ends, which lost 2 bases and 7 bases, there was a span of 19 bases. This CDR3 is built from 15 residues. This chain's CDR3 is CASSFDLDVLKEQYF. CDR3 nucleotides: TGCGCCAGCAGCTTTGATTTGGACGTCCTTAAGGAGCAGTACTTC.

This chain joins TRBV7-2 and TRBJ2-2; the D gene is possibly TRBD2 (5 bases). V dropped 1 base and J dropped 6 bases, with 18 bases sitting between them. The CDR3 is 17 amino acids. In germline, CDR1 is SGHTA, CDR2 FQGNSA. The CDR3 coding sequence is TGTGCCAGCAGCTTAGTATTTGAGGGTAGGAATTCCGGGGAGCTGTTTTTT. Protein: CASSLVFEGRNSGELFF.

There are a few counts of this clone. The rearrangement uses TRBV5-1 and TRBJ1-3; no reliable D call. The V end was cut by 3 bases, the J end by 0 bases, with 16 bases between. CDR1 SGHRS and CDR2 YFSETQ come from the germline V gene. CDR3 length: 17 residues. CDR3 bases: TGCGCCAGCAGCTCCCGACCGGTGCAGAACTCTGGAAACACCATATATTTT. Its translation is CASSSRPVQNSGNTIYF.

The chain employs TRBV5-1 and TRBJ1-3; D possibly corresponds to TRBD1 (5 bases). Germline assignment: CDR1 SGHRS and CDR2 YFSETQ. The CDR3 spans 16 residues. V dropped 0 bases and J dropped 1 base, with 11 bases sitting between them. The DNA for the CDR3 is TGCGCCAGCAGCTTGGCCGTAGGGGAGTCTGGAAACACCATATATTTT. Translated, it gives CASSLAVGESGNTIYF.

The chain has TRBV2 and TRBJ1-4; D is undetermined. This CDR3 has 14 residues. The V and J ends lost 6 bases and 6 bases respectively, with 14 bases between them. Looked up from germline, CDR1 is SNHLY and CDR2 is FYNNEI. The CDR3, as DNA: TGTGCCAGCAGCCCAAATCGAGGGTATGAAAAACTGTTTTTT. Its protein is CASSPNRGYEKLFF.

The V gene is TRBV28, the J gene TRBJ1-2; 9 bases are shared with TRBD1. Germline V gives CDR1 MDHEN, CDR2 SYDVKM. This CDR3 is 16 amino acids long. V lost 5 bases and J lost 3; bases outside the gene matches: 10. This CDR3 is CASSGRQGDLYYGYTF. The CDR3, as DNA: TGTGCCAGCAGTGGTAGACAGGGGGATTTGTACTATGGCTACACCTTC.